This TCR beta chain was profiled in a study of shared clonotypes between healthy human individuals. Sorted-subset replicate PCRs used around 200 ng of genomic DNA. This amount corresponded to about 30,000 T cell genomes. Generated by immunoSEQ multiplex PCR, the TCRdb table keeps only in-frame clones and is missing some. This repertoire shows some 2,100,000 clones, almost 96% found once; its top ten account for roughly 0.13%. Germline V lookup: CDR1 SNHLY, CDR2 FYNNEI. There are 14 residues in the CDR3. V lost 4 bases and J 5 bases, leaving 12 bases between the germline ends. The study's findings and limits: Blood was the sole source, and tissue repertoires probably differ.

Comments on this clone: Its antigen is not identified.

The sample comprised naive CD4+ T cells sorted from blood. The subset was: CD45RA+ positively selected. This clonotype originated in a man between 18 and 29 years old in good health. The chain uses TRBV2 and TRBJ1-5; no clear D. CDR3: CASSVEVPDQPQHF. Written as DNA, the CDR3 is TGTGCCAGCAGTGTTGAGGTTCCCGATCAGCCCCAGCATTTT.